This is a list of T cell receptor beta chains from one sample in a study of T-cell reconstitution after alpha-beta-depleted transplantation in children. TCRdb passed the PCR reads through MiXCR, listing each CDR3 protein once. The data show more than 100,000 distinct CDR3 sequences, around 23% seen once. Here the sequenced sample was PBMCs, mostly from graft donor cells, taken 180 days after TCRalphabeta/CD19-depleted stem cell transplant. The source of these receptors is a male patient aged 2 to 10 who had a stem cell transplant for chronic granulomatous disease, so the T cells may come from the graft donor. Both conserved end residues are part of each CDR3. D genes are given only for firm matches. Only part of the rows carry a size: once, few, many, or a class if the clone is expanded.

j_call v_call cdr3_length clone_size d_call cdr3_aa cdr3_nt
TRBJ2-1 TRBV15 18 many TRBD2 CATSREGSASGSRDEQFF TGTGCCACCAGCAGAGAGGGTTCGGCTAGCGGGAGTCGAGATGAGCAGTTCTTC
TRBJ2-1 TRBV12-3/TRBV12-4 13 many - CASSAGTYNEQFF TGTGCCAGCAGCGCCGGGACCTACAATGAGCAGTTCTTC
TRBJ2-5 TRBV29-1 13 few - CSAKGVWQETQYF TGCAGCGCAAAGGGGGTTTGGCAAGAGACCCAGTACTTC
TRBJ2-3 TRBV12-3/TRBV12-4 13 many - CASTSEGTDTQYF TGTGCCAGCACTTCGGAGGGCACAGATACGCAGTATTTT
TRBJ2-2 TRBV7-9 16 many TRBD2 CASSRPSGRAVGELFF TGTGCCAGCAGTCGCCCTAGCGGGAGGGCCGTCGGGGAGCTGTTTTTT
TRBJ2-7 TRBV12-3/TRBV12-4 14 many - CASSLWRDSYEQYF TGTGCCAGCAGTTTATGGCGGGACTCCTACGAGCAGTACTTC
TRBJ2-3 TRBV18 14 many - CASSPATNTDTQYF TGTGCCAGCTCACCCGCGACCAACACAGATACGCAGTATTTT
TRBJ2-5 TRBV5-5 15 few - CASSLFLGSRETQYF TGTGCCAGCAGCTTGTTCCTGGGGTCAAGGGAGACCCAGTACTTC
TRBJ2-5 TRBV10-3 14 - - CAISGAGTQETQYF TGTGCCATCAGTGGGGCGGGAACCCAAGAGACCCAGTACTTC
TRBJ2-5 TRBV12-3/TRBV12-4 16 - - CASSLRVGHLQETQYF TGTGCCAGCAGTTTAAGGGTCGGGCATCTCCAAGAGACCCAGTACTTC
TRBJ1-1 TRBV20-1 11 - - CSAGDSSLAFF TGCAGTGCAGGCGACAGTTCGTTAGCTTTCTTT
TRBJ2-7 TRBV5-1 12 - - CASGKVPYEQYF TGCGCCAGCGGAAAAGTGCCCTACGAGCAGTACTTC
TRBJ1-5 TRBV19 15 few - CASSIYSTPNQPQHF TGTGCCAGTAGTATCTACAGTACCCCTAATCAGCCCCAGCATTTT
TRBJ2-7 TRBV5-6 16 many - CASSLEWSGLNYEQYF TGTGCCAGCAGCTTGGAATGGAGTGGGCTGAACTACGAGCAGTACTTC
TRBJ2-2 TRBV6-5 19 many TRBD2 CASSYSKRLAGGGSRELFF TGTGCCAGCAGTTACTCGAAAAGACTAGCGGGAGGAGGTTCGAGGGAGCTGTTTTTT
TRBJ2-3 TRBV7-3 14 many TRBD2 CASSFGLDDDTQYF TGTGCCAGCAGCTTCGGACTAGATGATGATACGCAGTATTTT
TRBJ2-7 TRBV3-1 14 - - CASSVRPANYEQYF TGTGCCAGCAGCGTACGCCCTGCAAACTACGAGCAGTACTTC
TRBJ2-7 TRBV6-1 15 many TRBD2 CASSGLAGNTYEQYF TGTGCCAGCAGTGGACTAGCGGGAAACACCTACGAGCAGTACTTC
TRBJ2-1 TRBV20-1 16 many TRBD2 CSARDRGGRAYNEQFF TGCAGTGCTAGAGATCGGGGCGGGAGGGCCTACAATGAGCAGTTCTTC
TRBJ2-1 TRBV28 13 many - CASSLGRATEQFF TGTGCCAGCAGTTTGGGACGCGCGACGGAGCAGTTCTTC
TRBJ2-1 TRBV11-2 14 - - CASSFAETYNEQFF TGTGCCAGCAGCTTCGCTGAAACCTACAATGAGCAGTTCTTC
TRBJ1-2 TRBV29-1 12 - - CSVERTDDGYTF TGCAGCGTTGAAAGGACAGACGATGGCTACACCTTC
TRBJ2-7 TRBV29-1 11 few - CSVPGPHEQYF TGCAGCGTCCCCGGACCGCACGAGCAGTACTTC
TRBJ2-5 TRBV3-1 14 few TRBD1 CASSPGTGGETQYF TGTGCCAGCAGCCCCGGGACAGGGGGCGAGACCCAGTACTTC
TRBJ1-6 TRBV5-5 16 few TRBD1 CASSIQTQGRYSPLHF TGTGCCAGCAGTATACAAACACAGGGGAGATATTCACCCCTCCACTTT
TRBJ2-7 TRBV20-1 15 few - CSARDLRGTDYEQYF TGCAGTGCTAGAGATCTACGGGGGACCGACTACGAGCAGTACTTC
TRBJ2-7 TRBV5-1 14 many TRBD1 CASSHGTGSYEQYF TGCGCCAGCAGCCACGGGACAGGGTCCTACGAGCAGTACTTC